This T cell receptor (beta chain) came from a study of long-term antiretroviral therapy in people with HIV. There are 17 residues in the CDR3. V gave up 0 bases and J gave up 0 bases; unmatched junction bases: 4. From germline, CDR1 is KGHSH and CDR2 LQKENI. Survey level was the resolution at which the v3.0 immunoSEQ assay ran. Libraries were prepared by immunoSEQ multiplex PCR; TCRdb keeps only in-frame clonotypes and omits some of them. The sample lists about 24,000 clones, 70% to 85% occurring once. The chain has TRBV18 and TRBJ2-3; TRBD1 matches at 9 bases. The specimen was unsorted PBMCs, collected 4.4 years after starting antiretroviral therapy. The receptor was derived from a man aged 25-40 years with HIV. The CDR3 is CASSPPGTGLSTDTQYF. CDR3 in DNA: TGTGCCAGCTCACCACCAGGGACAGGGTTAAGCACAGATACGCAGTATTTT.